This T cell receptor beta chain was captured by sequencing in a study of radiation and T cells in renal cell carcinoma. As for the study in general: Nephrectomy followed 15 Gy stereotactic body radiation by 4 weeks.

Here immunoSEQ multiplex PCR was the method, and the copy in TCRdb shows in-frame clones only, minus some. The top ten clones hold approximately 12% of a sample with just over 150,000 clones, over 80% of them seen once. Time point: blood 2 weeks post-SBRT. As to treatment: 15 Gy SBRT to primary tumor, nephrectomy 4 weeks later. Radiation-treated patients gave blood at baseline, week 2 and week 4. The patient's renal cell carcinoma had clear cell pathology. This CDR3 region has 15 residues. V lost 2 bases to trimming and J lost 3 bases; unmatched junction nucleotides: 7. The V gene's germline CDR1 is SGHRS and CDR2 YFSETQ.

The chain carries TRBV5-1 and TRBJ2-7; 8 bases map to TRBD1. The sample consisted of blood, taken from a patient whose treatment included radiotherapy and nephrectomy. The sequence derives from a woman aged 45-59 years with renal cell carcinoma. The CDR3 DNA reads TGCGCCAGCAGCTTCGGGACAGGCGAGCGCTACGAGCAGTACTTC. Residues: CASSFGTGERYEQYF.